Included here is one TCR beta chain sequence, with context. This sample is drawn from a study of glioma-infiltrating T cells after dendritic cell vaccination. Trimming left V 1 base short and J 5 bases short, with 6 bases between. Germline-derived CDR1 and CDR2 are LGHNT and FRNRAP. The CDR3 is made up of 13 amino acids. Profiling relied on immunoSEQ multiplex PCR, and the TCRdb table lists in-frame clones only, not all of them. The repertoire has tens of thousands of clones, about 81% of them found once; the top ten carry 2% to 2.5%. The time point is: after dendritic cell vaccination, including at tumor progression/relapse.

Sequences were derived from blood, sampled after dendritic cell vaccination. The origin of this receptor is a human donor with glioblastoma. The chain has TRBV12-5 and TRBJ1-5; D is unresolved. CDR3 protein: CASGLDGDQPQHF. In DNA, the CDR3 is TGTGCTAGTGGTTTGGACGGGGATCAGCCCCAGCATTTT.